One and the same sample provided the 20 T cell receptor beta chains below, sequenced in a study of spatial heterogeneity in lung cancer. General observations from the study: For expanded intratumoral alpha and beta TCRs, counts tracked tumor mutation counts.

TCRdb reanalysed the 5' RACE reads using MiXCR and keeps one entry per CDR3 protein. The sample has under 2,000 distinct CDR3 sequences, about 8.2% seen once; the top ten hold more than 9%. The time point is: sample taken at primary tumor resection. Antigens of these TCRs are unknown. The sequencing used lung tumor tissue, collected at surgery. These receptor sequences come from a female donor with early-stage non-small cell lung cancer.

Relative to its sample, this clonotype is medium-sized. V and J are TRBV9 and TRBJ1-4; D is undetermined. Trimming removed 2 bases from V and 5 bases from J, with 10 bases in between. The V gene's germline CDR1 is SGDLS and CDR2 YYNGEE. The CDR3 is 14 amino acids. The CDR3 nucleotides read TGTGCCAGCAGCGTTGGGCCCCGGAATGAAAAACTGTTTTTT. As protein: CASSVGPRNEKLFF.

By sample share, this clonotype is large. This sequence joins TRBV5-1 and TRBJ2-3; 8 bases are a match to TRBD2. The ends lost 4 bases at V and 2 bases at J; junction bases unmatched: 9. Germline CDR1 is SGHRS and CDR2 is YFSETQ. The CDR3 extends over 16 amino acids. The CDR3 here is CASSGTTSGSTDTQYF. CDR3 bases: TGCGCCAGCAGCGGGACTACTAGCGGTTCCACAGATACGCAGTATTTT.

The rearrangement uses TRBV7-3 and TRBJ2-1, with D perhaps TRBD1 (6 bases). The germline V gene encodes CDR1 SGHTA and CDR2 FQGTGA. This CDR3 contains 12 residues. V shed 5 bases and J shed 7 bases, with 9 bases lying between them. As DNA, the CDR3 is TGTGCCAGCAGCCCGGACAGTAATGAGCAGTTCTTC. This translates into CASSPDSNEQFF.

In this sample, this clonotype is medium-sized. The rearrangement links TRBV7-9 to TRBJ1-1; D gene unclear. Trimming took 5 bases from V and 3 from J, leaving 10 bases between them. The CDR3 length is 13 residues. The V gene's germline CDR1 is SEHNR and CDR2 FQNEAQ (reference sequence). The CDR3 sequence is CASSLESYTEAFF. The CDR3 DNA follows: TGTGCCAGCAGCCTGGAGTCGTACACTGAAGCTTTCTTT.

This clonotype is medium-sized (0.01 to 0.1%) within its sample. The CDR3 sequence: CASSKEGSYNSPLHF. CDR3 bases: TGTGCCAGCAGTAAGGAGGGTTCCTATAATTCACCCCTCCACTTT. The rearrangement joins TRBV2 to TRBJ1-6; no definite D call. The CDR3 has 15 amino acids. The germline gives CDR1 SNHLY, CDR2 FYNNEI. V lost 5 bases, J lost 1 base, and 9 bases lay in between.

By sample share, this clonotype is medium-sized (0.01 to 0.1%). The chain uses TRBV12-3 or TRBV12-4 and TRBJ2-1; TRBD2 might be the D (6 bases). V lost 3 bases, J lost 9 bases, and 21 bases lay in between. The CDR3 is 16 residues long. The CDR3 nucleotides are TGTGCCAGCAGTTTCTCCATCCTACTTAAAGCGGGTGAGCAGTTCTTC. It yields the protein CASSFSILLKAGEQFF.

In this sample, this clonotype is large. For the CDR3, the DNA is TGTGCCAGCAGCTTAGATCGGGGGCCGAATACGCAGTATTTT. This sequence encodes CASSLDRGPNTQYF. The chain uses TRBV7-9 and TRBJ2-3; D could derive from TRBD1 or TRBD2 (6 bases each). From germline, CDR1 is SEHNR and CDR2 FQNEAQ (reference sequence). The CDR3 length is 14 residues. V dropped 1 base and J dropped 7 bases, with 12 bases sitting between them.

This clonotype is classed as medium-sized. This rearrangement joins TRBV4-2 to TRBJ1-2, with D perhaps matching TRBD1 (5 bases). Per the germline V gene, CDR1 is LGHNA and CDR2 is YNFKEQ. This CDR3 spans 17 amino acids. Trimming pared 0 bases from V and 2 bases from J, leaving 16 bases between. CDR3 protein: CASSQDVGQGRNYGYTF. In DNA, the CDR3 is TGTGCCAGCAGCCAAGATGTCGGGCAGGGCCGGAACTATGGCTACACCTTC.

This clonotype has a handful of counts. The J gene is TRBJ1-2, the V gene TRBV4-2, with D possibly matching TRBD1 (6 bases). Trimming shortened V by 1 base and J by 7 bases, and 16 bases separated the two germline ends. The CDR3 extends over 15 amino acids. Germline V gene lookup returns CDR1 LGHNA and CDR2 YNFKEQ. The CDR3 region is CASSQVPGANGGYTF. CDR3 DNA sequence: TGTGCCAGCAGCCAAGTCCCGGGGGCGAATGGTGGCTACACCTTC.

This clonotype is medium-sized (0.01 to 0.1%). V usage is TRBV12-3 or TRBV12-4 and J usage is TRBJ1-1; possible D gene TRBD1, 5 bases. V was shortened by 6 bases and J by 0 bases, with 11 bases between the two germline ends. This CDR3 has 14 residues. CDR3 sequence: CASSSPGMNTEAFF. DNA of the CDR3: TGTGCCAGCAGCTCACCAGGGATGAACACTGAAGCTTTCTTT.

There are a few counts of this clonotype. This chain connects TRBV4-1 to TRBJ1-6; D is undetermined. Trimming removed 1 base at V and 9 bases at J, with 7 bases between. The germline CDR1 and CDR2 sequences are MGHRA and YSYEKL. CDR3 length: 13 residues. The DNA of the CDR3 is TGCGCCAGCAGCCAAGTGAGGGTTTCACCCCTCCACTTT. This sequence encodes CASSQVRVSPLHF.

This clonotype is categorized as medium-sized. The chain recombines TRBV30 with TRBJ2-7; D might be TRBD2 (6 bases). Trimming cost V 2 bases and J 6 bases, with 8 bases left between them. The CDR3 covers 11 residues. The germline V gene encodes CDR1 GTSNPN and CDR2 SVGIG (reference sequence). In DNA form, the CDR3 reads TGTGCCTGGAGTTGGGGAGGCGAGCAGTACTTC. This gives the protein CAWSWGGEQYF.

By its share, this clonotype is medium-sized. The V call is TRBV18, the J call TRBJ1-5; 7 bases fit TRBD1. The CDR3 has 15 residues. V was clipped by 6 bases and J by 4 bases; unmatched bases: 9. The germline CDR1 and CDR2 sequences are KGHSH and LQKENI. CDR3 sequence: CASSSTGRPNQPQHF. The CDR3 nucleotides are TGTGCCAGCTCGTCGACAGGGAGGCCGAATCAGCCCCAGCATTTT.

This clonotype rates as medium-sized. The chain carries TRBV4-3 and TRBJ1-6; 7 positions agree with TRBD1. Losses at the gene ends were 5 bases for V and 6 bases for J; bases not matched to a gene: 1. The CDR3 has 13 amino acids. The V gene's germline CDR1 is LGHNA and CDR2 YSLEER. This CDR3 is CASSRGLNSPLHF. The CDR3 region has the DNA TGCGCCAGCAGCAGGGGGCTTAATTCACCCCTCCACTTT.

This chain uses TRBV12-3 or TRBV12-4 with TRBJ1-6, with a tentative D call TRBD1 (6 bases). V was clipped by 7 bases and J by 9 bases, with 19 bases between them. The CDR3 consists of 15 residues. CDR3 loop: CASTLWQGNGSPLHF. The CDR3 DNA reads as TGTGCCAGCACCCTATGGCAGGGGAATGGTTCACCCCTCCACTTT.

The gene calls are TRBV7-2 and TRBJ1-2; the D is unclear. Germline V gives CDR1 SGHTA, CDR2 FQGNSA. The V gene lost 0 bases and the J gene lost 6 bases, with 11 bases spanning the gap. This CDR3 comprises 14 residues. CDR3 DNA: TGTGCCAGCAGCTTAGCGTCCAGGAAGGATGGCTACACCTTC. This gives the protein CASSLASRKDGYTF.

By proportion, this clonotype is medium-sized. The rearrangement joins TRBV19 to TRBJ1-2; the D is unclear. Looked up from germline, CDR1 is LNHDA and CDR2 is SQIVND (reference sequence). The ends were cut back, 0 bases at V and 0 bases at J, with 14 bases in the middle. The length of the CDR3 is 17 residues. The CDR3 protein is CASSIDRYTVPNYGYTF. CDR3 in DNA: TGTGCCAGTAGTATAGATCGATACACAGTGCCTAACTATGGCTACACCTTC.

This clonotype is medium-sized in the sample. The chain combines TRBV6-5 with TRBJ1-2; 8 nucleotides align to TRBD1. Germline V lookup: CDR1 MNHEY, CDR2 SVGAGI. V was pared by 10 bases and J by 7 bases, with 5 bases of the junction left unmatched. The length of the CDR3 is 11 residues. The CDR3 here is CATGQGPGYTF. CDR3 coding DNA: TGTGCCACTGGACAGGGACCTGGCTACACCTTC.

This clonotype was counted many times. V usage is TRBV6-1 and J usage is TRBJ2-3; D gene uncertain. Germline CDR1 reads MNHNS; CDR2 reads SASEGT. Trimming left V 6 bases short and J 0 bases short, with 13 bases between. This CDR3 has 15 residues. The CDR3 protein is CASSDPPGSTDTQYF. For the CDR3, the DNA is TGTGCCAGCAGCGACCCCCCTGGAAGCACAGATACGCAGTATTTT.

Relative to its sample, this clonotype is medium-sized. The rearrangement joins TRBV7-2 to TRBJ2-7; D gene unclear. CDR1 and CDR2 from the germline V gene are SGHTA and FQGNSA. Trimming pared 5 bases from V and 0 bases from J, leaving 8 bases between. The CDR3 extends over 13 amino acids. The CDR3 nucleotides read TGTGCCAGCAGCCAAACCCCCTCCTACGAGCAGTACTTC. Amino acid sequence: CASSQTPSYEQYF. The variable domain in full, completed from reference TRBV7-2 and TRBJ2-7, reads GAGVSQSPSNKVTEKGKDVELRCDPISGHTALYWYRQSLGQGLEFLIYFQGNSAPDKSGLPSDRFSAERTGGSVSTLTIQRTQQEDSAVYLCASSQTPSYEQYFGPGTRLTVT.